The present T cell receptor (beta chain) was sequenced within a study of blood T cell repertoires in COVID-19. Germline CDR1 and CDR2: SGHNT and YYREEE (reference sequence). Deletions cut 9 bases from V and 5 bases from J, with 14 bases between. This CDR3 is built from 12 residues. The data were produced by immunoSEQ multiplex PCR, yet TCRdb's version contains in-frame clones alone and is incomplete. The table records about 260,000 clones, roughly 90% of them present only once. This clone was detected only once. The chain has TRBV5-4 and TRBJ1-2; D not certain. The material sequenced was peripheral blood. The sequence was obtained from a woman in her twenties or thirties with COVID-19, enrolled during active disease. The CDR3 reads CATSQIKYGYTF. The CDR3 DNA reads as TGTGCCACCTCACAGATAAAGTATGGCTACACCTTC.